The 12 T cell receptor beta chains below come from one sample, sequenced in a study of metastatic and nonmetastatic thyroid tumors. TCRdb called clones again from the PCR reads with MiXCR. The sample has approximately 74,000 clones; around 14% are singletons. Every patient underwent thyroid surgery untreated. The sequenced sample was blood. The receptors stem from a male donor with papillary thyroid cancer or a benign thyroid nodule (not recorded which). Some clones in this sample may be carry-over from other donors' samples.

This clone showed up many times. Possible read error: a much larger clone is one base away. This CDR3 is also generated by other DNA sequences in the sample. V usage is TRBV6-4 and J usage is TRBJ2-3; 14 nucleotides agree with TRBD2. The CDR3 is made up of 17 amino acids. CDR1 MRHNA and CDR2 SNTAGT come from the germline V gene. This CDR3 reads CASSDSGTSGGADTQYF. CDR3 nucleotides: TGTGCCAGCAGCGACTCTGGGACTAGCGGGGGTGCAGATACGCAGTATTTT.

This clone was seen many times. The genes are TRBV9 and TRBJ1-2; D is unclear. V lost 5 bases and J 8 bases, leaving 13 bases between the germline ends. Germline lookup yields CDR1 SGDLS and CDR2 YYNGEE. The CDR3 loop spans 12 amino acids. CDR3 nucleotides: TGTGCCAGCAGAACCCGGGGTGGCGGCTACACCTTC. Translation gives CASRTRGGGYTF.

Ten or more counts support this clone. Here the CDR3 reads CASSPRLAGGHNEQFF. For the CDR3, the DNA is TGTGCCAGCTCACCACGGCTAGCGGGAGGTCACAATGAGCAGTTCTTC. The chain joins TRBV18 to TRBJ2-1; 11 nucleotides align to TRBD2. The germline gives CDR1 KGHSH, CDR2 LQKENI. This CDR3 spans 16 amino acids. Germline trimming cut 1 base from V and 5 bases from J; bases unmatched to any gene: 4.

This clone was seen repeatedly, ten times or more. The rearrangement links TRBV5-4 to TRBJ2-3; 7 bases align to TRBD2. Germline V gene data show CDR1 as SGHNT and CDR2 as YYREEE (reference sequence). V gave up 4 bases and J gave up 4 bases; unmatched junction bases: 9. CDR3 length equals 15 residues. The CDR3: CASSPGGVLADTQYF. The CDR3 DNA is TGTGCCAGCAGCCCGGGGGGAGTGTTGGCAGATACGCAGTATTTT.

This clone was counted at least ten times. V is TRBV29-1 and J is TRBJ2-1; no reliable D call. Germline-derived CDR1 and CDR2 are SQVTM and ANQGSEA. Deletions cut 6 bases from V and 12 bases from J, with 12 bases between. The CDR3 loop spans 10 amino acids. The CDR3 DNA reads as TGCAGCGTCGTCAACCCGGGGCAGTTCTTC. Translated: CSVVNPGQFF.

This clone was seen many times. The chain joins TRBV11-1 to TRBJ2-1; 8 bases map to TRBD2. V shed 6 bases, J shed 5 bases, and the junction held 12 bases outside the gene matches. Germline V gene lookup returns CDR1 SGHAT and CDR2 FQDESV (reference sequence). There are 16 residues in the CDR3. CDR3 coding DNA: TGTGCCAGCAGTTCCTTCGGGGGGGAGAACCACAATGAGCAGTTCTTC. It is translated as CASSSFGGENHNEQFF. Full variable domain (outside the CDR3, taken from reference TRBV11-1 and TRBJ2-1): EAEVAQSPRYKITEKSQAVAFWCDPISGHATLYWYRQILGQGPELLVQFQDESVVDDSQLPKDRFSAERLKGVDSTLKIQPAELGDSAMYLCASSSFGGENHNEQFFGPGTRLTVL.

The chain joins TRBV30 to TRBJ2-7; no clear D. The CDR3 is made up of 11 amino acids. Germline CDR1 GTSNPN, CDR2 SVGIG (reference sequence). Trimming took off 0 bases at V and 4 bases at J, with 4 bases between the two ends. CDR3 loop: CAWSVTYEQYF. The CDR3 region has the DNA TGTGCCTGGAGTGTAACTTACGAGCAGTACTTC.

This clone was counted ten times or more. The chain uses TRBV20-1 and TRBJ2-3, with 9 nucleotides matching TRBD2. Germline V gene data show CDR1 as DFQATT and CDR2 as SNEGSKA (reference sequence). This CDR3 is built from 14 residues. The J segment lost 7 bases and the V segment lost 0 bases, leaving 5 bases of the junction unmatched. The CDR3 DNA reads TGCAGTGCTAGAGATCGAAGCGGGAGGAATACGCAGTATTTT. Protein sequence: CSARDRSGRNTQYF.

This clone was observed at least ten times. CDR3 sequence: CASGGRGMYNEQFF. The CDR3 nucleotides are TGTGCCAGCGGGGGCAGGGGAATGTACAATGAGCAGTTCTTC. J is TRBJ2-1 and V is TRBV5-4; tentatively, D is TRBD1 (6 bases). V was trimmed by 7 bases and J by 4 bases, leaving 15 bases between them. In germline, CDR1 is SGHNT, CDR2 YYREEE (reference sequence). This CDR3 spans 14 amino acids.

This clone was recorded a few times. This chain connects TRBV3-1 to TRBJ1-2; possible D gene TRBD1, 5 bases. The V and J ends lost 1 base and 7 bases respectively, with 7 bases between them. This CDR3 region has 12 residues. Germline loops: CDR1 LGHDT, CDR2 YNNKEL (reference sequence). Here the CDR3 reads CASSQATAGYTF. CDR3 bases: TGTGCCAGCAGCCAAGCGACAGCTGGCTACACCTTC.

This clone was observed many times. The chain joins TRBV20-1 to TRBJ2-3, with a weak D call TRBD2 (6 bases). The CDR3 is 15 amino acids. The germline CDR1 and CDR2 sequences are DFQATT and SNEGSKA (reference sequence). V was pared by 3 bases and J by 0 bases, with 13 bases between. The CDR3, as DNA: TGCAGTGCTAGCCCTAGCGCGGGTAGCACAGATACGCAGTATTTT. This codes for CSASPSAGSTDTQYF.

This clone was detected ten times or more. V and J are TRBV28 and TRBJ1-2; tentative D call: TRBD1 (6 bases). The germline V gene has CDR1 MDHEN and CDR2 SYDVKM. The CDR3 spans 14 residues. The V gene lost 5 bases and the J gene lost 7 bases, with 17 bases spanning the gap. CDR3 sequence reads: CASSPPWGAGGYTF. CDR3 coding DNA: TGTGCCAGCAGTCCTCCGTGGGGGGCGGGTGGCTACACCTTC.